This T cell receptor beta chain was obtained from a study of cytomegalovirus exposure and HLA in healthy donors. Germline V gene sequence: CDR1 SGHDT, CDR2 YYEEEE. The length of the CDR3 is 15 residues. V was clipped by 5 bases and J by 7 bases, with 16 bases between them. The PCR employed 60 Vbeta primers together with 13 Jbeta primers. Clones were read by immunoSEQ multiplex PCR, and TCRdb kept only the in-frame ones, dropping some. The sample contains 110,000 or so clones, 70% to 80% of which appear only once. Sequences were obtained from PBMCs. This TCR was recovered from a human donor in good health. The chain carries TRBV5-6 and TRBJ1-6, with a possible D match to TRBD1 (6 bases). The CDR3 DNA reads as TGTGCCAGCAGAGCGAAGACAGGACGCAATTCACCCCTCCACTTT. As protein: CASRAKTGRNSPLHF.